This entry lists 8 T cell receptor beta chains sequenced from one sample in a study of blood T cell repertoires in COVID-19. Only in-frame clones appear in the TCRdb table, and some are missing; sequencing was by immunoSEQ multiplex PCR. The sample records over 85,000 clones, about 90% being singletons. The material sequenced was peripheral blood. All receptors come from a male donor with acute or convalescent COVID-19.

Remarks on this clone: One junction end does not reproduce the germline sequence, and a read error may be involved. This chain links TRBV19 with TRBJ2-5; D possibly corresponds to TRBD2 (7 bases). This CDR3 comprises 13 residues. The germline gives CDR1 LNHDA, CDR2 SQIVND (reference sequence). The CDR3 bases are TGTGCCAGTAGTATCATTAAGGGGGGGCCAGTAGACTTC. It encodes CASSIIKGGPVDF.

Only one count was recorded for this clone. The rearrangement links TRBV2 to TRBJ2-2; tentatively, D is TRBD2 (6 bases). From germline, CDR1 is SNHLY and CDR2 FYNNEI. This CDR3 is built from 15 residues. Trimming pared 7 bases from V and 5 bases from J, leaving 17 bases between. CDR3 nucleotide sequence: TGTGCCAGCAAGGTGGACGGAGGAGGGACCGGGGAGCTGTTTTTT. Amino acids: CASKVDGGGTGELFF.

V usage is TRBV25-1 and J usage is TRBJ2-7, with unresolved D. The CDR3 sequence is 13 residues long. Germline lookup yields CDR1 MGHDK and CDR2 SYGVNS. V was cut by 5 bases and J by 4 bases, with 12 bases left in between. CDR3 sequence: CASSPSVIYEQYF. In DNA form, the CDR3 reads TGTGCCAGCAGTCCTTCCGTAATTTACGAGCAGTACTTC.

This chain connects TRBV7-9 to TRBJ2-7, with a possible D match to TRBD2 (5 bases). Germline loops: CDR1 SEHNR, CDR2 FQNEAQ (reference sequence). V was pared by 5 bases and J by 6 bases, with 17 bases between. The CDR3 is 14 residues long. CDR3 nucleotides: TGTGCCAGCAGCCCCACTGAGGCCCGGGGCGAGCAGTACTTC. This codes for CASSPTEARGEQYF.

V and J are TRBV7-2 and TRBJ1-2; TRBD1 matches at 8 bases. Germline V gene data show CDR1 as SGHTA and CDR2 as FQGNSA. The CDR3 loop spans 14 amino acids. Trimming removed 4 bases from V and 2 bases from J; junction bases left unmatched: 3. CDR3 nucleotide sequence: TGTGCCAGCAGCTCCGGACAGGGAAACTATGGCTACACCTTC. It codes for CASSSGQGNYGYTF. Full variable domain (remainder filled in from reference TRBV7-2 and TRBJ1-2): GAGVSQSPSNKVTEKGKDVELRCDPISGHTALYWYRQSLGQGLEFLIYFQGNSAPDKSGLPSDRFSAERTGGSVSTLTIQRTQQEDSAVYLCASSSGQGNYGYTFGSGTRLTVV.

The chain employs TRBV12-3 or TRBV12-4 and TRBJ2-1; TRBD2 is a possible D gene (5 bases). The V gene lost 6 bases and the J gene lost 5 bases, with 11 bases spanning the gap. This CDR3 region has 13 residues. As DNA, the CDR3 is TGTGCCAGCAGACGAGGGCCAAACAATGAGCAGTTCTTC. Translation gives CASRRGPNNEQFF.

The chain is built from TRBV4-1 and TRBJ2-6; D gene unclear. Deletions cut 4 bases from V and 2 bases from J, with 9 bases between. Per germline, CDR1 MGHRA and CDR2 YSYEKL. There are 15 residues in the CDR3. CDR3 loop: CASSLRQAGANVLTF. CDR3 sequence (DNA): TGCGCCAGCAGCCTACGACAAGCTGGGGCCAACGTCCTGACTTTC.

This chain uses TRBV7-2 with TRBJ2-1; weak D call: TRBD1 (6 bases). Trimming took off 5 bases at V and 0 bases at J, with 14 bases between the two ends. The germline V gene encodes CDR1 SGHTA and CDR2 FQGNSA. The CDR3 has 16 residues. The CDR3 reads CASSRQGGRSYNEQFF. The CDR3 nucleotides are TGTGCCAGCAGCCGTCAAGGGGGACGCTCCTACAATGAGCAGTTCTTC.